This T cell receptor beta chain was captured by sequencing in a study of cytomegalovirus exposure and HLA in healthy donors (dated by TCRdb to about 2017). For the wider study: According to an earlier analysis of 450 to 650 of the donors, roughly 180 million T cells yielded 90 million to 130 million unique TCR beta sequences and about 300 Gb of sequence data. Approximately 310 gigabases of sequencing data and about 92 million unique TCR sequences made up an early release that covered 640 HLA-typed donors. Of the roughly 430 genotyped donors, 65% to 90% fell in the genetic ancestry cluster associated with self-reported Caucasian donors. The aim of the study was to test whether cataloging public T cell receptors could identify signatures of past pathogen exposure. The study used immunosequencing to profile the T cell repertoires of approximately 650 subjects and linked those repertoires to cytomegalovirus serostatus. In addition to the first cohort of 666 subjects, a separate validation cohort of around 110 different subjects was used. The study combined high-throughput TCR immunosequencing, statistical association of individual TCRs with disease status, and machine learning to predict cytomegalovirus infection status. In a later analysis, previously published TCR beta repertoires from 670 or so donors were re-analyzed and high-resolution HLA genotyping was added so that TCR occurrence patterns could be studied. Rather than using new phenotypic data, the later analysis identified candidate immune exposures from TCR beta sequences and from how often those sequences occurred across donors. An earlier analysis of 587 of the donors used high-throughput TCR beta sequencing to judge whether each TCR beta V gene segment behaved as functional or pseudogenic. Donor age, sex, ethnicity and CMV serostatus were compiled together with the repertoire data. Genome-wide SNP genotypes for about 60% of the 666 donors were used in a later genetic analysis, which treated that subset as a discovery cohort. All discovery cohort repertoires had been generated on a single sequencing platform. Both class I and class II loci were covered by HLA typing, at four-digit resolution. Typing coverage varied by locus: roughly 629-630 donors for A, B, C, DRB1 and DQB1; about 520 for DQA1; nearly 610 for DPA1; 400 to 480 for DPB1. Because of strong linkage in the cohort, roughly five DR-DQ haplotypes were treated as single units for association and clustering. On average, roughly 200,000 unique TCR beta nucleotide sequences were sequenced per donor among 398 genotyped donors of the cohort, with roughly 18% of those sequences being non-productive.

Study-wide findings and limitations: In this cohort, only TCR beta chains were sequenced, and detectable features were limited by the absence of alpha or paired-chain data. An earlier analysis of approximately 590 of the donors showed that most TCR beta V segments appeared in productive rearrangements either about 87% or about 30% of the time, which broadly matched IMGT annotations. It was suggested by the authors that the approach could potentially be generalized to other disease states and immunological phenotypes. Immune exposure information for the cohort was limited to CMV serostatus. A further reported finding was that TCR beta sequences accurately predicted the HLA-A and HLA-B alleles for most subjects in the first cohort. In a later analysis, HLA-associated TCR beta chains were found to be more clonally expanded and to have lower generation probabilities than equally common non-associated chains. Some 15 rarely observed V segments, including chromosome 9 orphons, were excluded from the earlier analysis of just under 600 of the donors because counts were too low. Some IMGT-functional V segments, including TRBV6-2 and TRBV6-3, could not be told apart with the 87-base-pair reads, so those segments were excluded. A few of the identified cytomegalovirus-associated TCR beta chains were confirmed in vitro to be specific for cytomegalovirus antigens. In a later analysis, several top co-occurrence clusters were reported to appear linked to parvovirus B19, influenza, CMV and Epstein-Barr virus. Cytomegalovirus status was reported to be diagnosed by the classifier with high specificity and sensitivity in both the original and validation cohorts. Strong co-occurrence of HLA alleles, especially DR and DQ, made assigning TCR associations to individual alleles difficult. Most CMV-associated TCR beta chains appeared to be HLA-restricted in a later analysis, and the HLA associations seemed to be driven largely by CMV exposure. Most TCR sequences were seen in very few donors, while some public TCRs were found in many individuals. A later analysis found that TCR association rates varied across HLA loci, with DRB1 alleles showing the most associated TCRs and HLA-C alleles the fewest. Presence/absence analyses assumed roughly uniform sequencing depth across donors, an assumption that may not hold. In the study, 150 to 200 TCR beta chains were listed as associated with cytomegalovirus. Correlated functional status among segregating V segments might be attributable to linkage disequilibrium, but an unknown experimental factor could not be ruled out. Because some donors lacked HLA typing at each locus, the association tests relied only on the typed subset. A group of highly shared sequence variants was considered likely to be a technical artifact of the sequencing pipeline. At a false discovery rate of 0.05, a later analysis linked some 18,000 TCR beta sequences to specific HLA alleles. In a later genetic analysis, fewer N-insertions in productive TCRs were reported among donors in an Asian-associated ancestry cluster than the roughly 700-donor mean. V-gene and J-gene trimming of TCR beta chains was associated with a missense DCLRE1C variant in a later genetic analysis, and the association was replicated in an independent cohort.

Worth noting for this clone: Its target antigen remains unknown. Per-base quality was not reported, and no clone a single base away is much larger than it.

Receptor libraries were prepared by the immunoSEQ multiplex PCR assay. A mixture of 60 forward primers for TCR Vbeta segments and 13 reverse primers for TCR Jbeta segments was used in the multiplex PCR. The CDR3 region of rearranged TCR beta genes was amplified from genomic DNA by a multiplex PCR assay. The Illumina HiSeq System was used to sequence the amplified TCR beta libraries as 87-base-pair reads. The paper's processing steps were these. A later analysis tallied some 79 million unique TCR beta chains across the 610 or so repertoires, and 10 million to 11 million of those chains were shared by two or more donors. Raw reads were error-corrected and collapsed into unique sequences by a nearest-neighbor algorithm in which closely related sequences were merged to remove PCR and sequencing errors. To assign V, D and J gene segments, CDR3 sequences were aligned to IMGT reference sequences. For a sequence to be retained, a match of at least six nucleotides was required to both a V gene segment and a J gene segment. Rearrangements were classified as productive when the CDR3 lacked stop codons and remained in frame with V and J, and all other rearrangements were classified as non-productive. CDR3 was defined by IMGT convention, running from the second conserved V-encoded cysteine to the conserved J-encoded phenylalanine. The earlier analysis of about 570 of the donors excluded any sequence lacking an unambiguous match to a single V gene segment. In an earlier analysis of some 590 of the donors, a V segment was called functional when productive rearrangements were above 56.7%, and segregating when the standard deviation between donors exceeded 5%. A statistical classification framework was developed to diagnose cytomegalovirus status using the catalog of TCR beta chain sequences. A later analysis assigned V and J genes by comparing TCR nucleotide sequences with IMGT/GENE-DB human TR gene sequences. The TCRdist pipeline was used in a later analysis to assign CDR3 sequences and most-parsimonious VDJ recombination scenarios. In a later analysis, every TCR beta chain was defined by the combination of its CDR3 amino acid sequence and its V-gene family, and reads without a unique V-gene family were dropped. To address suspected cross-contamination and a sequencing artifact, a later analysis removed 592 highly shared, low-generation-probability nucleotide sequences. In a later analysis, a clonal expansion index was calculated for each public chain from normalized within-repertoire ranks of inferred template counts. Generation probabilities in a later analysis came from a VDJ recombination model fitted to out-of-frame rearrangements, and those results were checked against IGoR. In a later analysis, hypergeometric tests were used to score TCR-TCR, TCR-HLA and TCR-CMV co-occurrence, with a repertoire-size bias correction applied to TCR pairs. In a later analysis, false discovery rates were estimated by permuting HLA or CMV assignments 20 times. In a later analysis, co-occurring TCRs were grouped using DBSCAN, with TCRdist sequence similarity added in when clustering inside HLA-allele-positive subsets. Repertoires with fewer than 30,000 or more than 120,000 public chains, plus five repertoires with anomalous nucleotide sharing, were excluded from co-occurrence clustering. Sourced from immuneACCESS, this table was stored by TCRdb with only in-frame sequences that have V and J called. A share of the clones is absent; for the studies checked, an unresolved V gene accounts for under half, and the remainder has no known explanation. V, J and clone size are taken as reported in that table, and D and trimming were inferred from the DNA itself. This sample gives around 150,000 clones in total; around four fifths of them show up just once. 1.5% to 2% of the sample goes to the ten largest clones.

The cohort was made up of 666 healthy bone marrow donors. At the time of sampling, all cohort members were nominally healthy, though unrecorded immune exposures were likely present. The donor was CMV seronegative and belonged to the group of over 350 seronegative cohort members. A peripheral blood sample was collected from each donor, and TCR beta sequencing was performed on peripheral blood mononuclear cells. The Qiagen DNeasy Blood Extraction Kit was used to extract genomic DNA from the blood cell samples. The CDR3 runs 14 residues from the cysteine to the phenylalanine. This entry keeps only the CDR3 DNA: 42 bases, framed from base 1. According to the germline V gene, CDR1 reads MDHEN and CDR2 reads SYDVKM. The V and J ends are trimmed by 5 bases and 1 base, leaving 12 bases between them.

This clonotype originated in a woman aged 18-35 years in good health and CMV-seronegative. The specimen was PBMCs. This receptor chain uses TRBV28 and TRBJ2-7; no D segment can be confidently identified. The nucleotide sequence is TGTGCCAGCAGTCTCGACACGACATCCTACGAGCAGTACTTC. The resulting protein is CASSLDTTSYEQYF.